Listed below are T cell receptor beta chains from one sample, sequenced in a study of CD4 and CD8 cells across lung adenocarcinoma regions. TCRdb processed the PCR reads anew with MiXCR; each CDR3 protein has one entry. The sample holds about 25,000 distinct CDR3 sequences, roughly 50% seen once. The sequenced sample consisted of CD8+ T cells from the center of a lung tumor. These receptors all come from a male donor with lung adenocarcinoma. The CD4 and CD8 labels of this study may be unreliable. The CDR3 runs from the conserved cysteine through the conserved F or W. A D gene is named only where the DNA matches it firmly.

>TRBV6-5|TRBJ2-3|-
CASGHQETQYF
>TRBV6-1|TRBJ2-2|-
CASRFLVGGSGELFF
>TRBV6-1|TRBJ2-5|TRBD1
CASSINRGETQYF
>TRBV7-7|-|-
CASSLSVSYEQYF
>TRBV6-2/TRBV6-3|TRBJ2-3|-
CASSPLGDGGTDTQYF
>TRBV6-1|TRBJ2-1|TRBD2
CASNRAGEVSNEQFF
>TRBV27|-|TRBD2
CASSKRGGRAQETQYF
>TRBV10-1|TRBJ2-2|-
CASSDGLGGTGELFF
>TRBV6-5|TRBJ1-2|-
CASSLKGRYGYTF
>TRBV10-1|TRBJ2-3|-
CASSGGPGRGHPDTQYF
>TRBV10-1|TRBJ1-5|-
CASSETVEIGPQHF
>TRBV12-3/TRBV12-4|TRBJ2-5|-
CARGSGDTRKDIQYF
>TRBV12-3/TRBV12-4|-|-
CASSLFAGTYEQYF
>TRBV6-1|-|-
CASSGRAGVDEQYF
>TRBV6-1|TRBJ2-3|TRBD1
CASREVGGRHPDTQYF
>TRBV12-3/TRBV12-4|TRBJ2-5|TRBD2
CGGGFGGRDTETQYF
>TRBV6-1|TRBJ2-1|-
CASSPQIGYNEQFF
>TRBV6-5|TRBJ2-6|TRBD1
CASSYSSGGNGANVLTF
>TRBV6-1|TRBJ2-1|-
CASTEGFNEQFF
>TRBV6-1|TRBJ2-6|-
CASSDRGSGANVLTF
>TRBV27|TRBJ2-5|-
CAGGLGHRDQDTQYF
>TRBV10-3|-|TRBD1
CAISMDRANEQYF
>TRBV10-3|TRBJ2-4|-
CRVRGVGAKDTQYF
>TRBV5-1|TRBJ2-3|-
CASSLGQLGTDTQYF
>TRBV6-1|TRBJ2-3|TRBD1
CASRGDRGIFEQYF
>TRBV5-1|TRBJ2-1|TRBD1
CASSGATQGAGYNEQFF
>TRBV7-2|TRBJ2-3|-
CASSLGLLTDTQYF
>TRBV6-1|TRBJ2-1|TRBD2
CASSETRTSRTNTQYF
>TRBV20-1|TRBJ2-2|TRBD2
CSAGRVGELFF
>TRBV4-1|TRBJ2-1|-
CASSQGPWNEQFF
>TRBV27|-|-
CASSLSDGYEQYF
>TRBV6-5|TRBJ1-1|TRBD1
CASSYGTVNQQKAFF
>TRBV20-1|-|TRBD2
CSALLAGAETQYF
>TRBV4-1|TRBJ2-4|TRBD2
CASSPLGGSGNIQYF
>TRBV9|TRBJ2-3|-
CASSVSWVSTDTQYF
>TRBV24-1|TRBJ2-1|-
CATSDRRWGEQFF
>TRBV10-3|TRBJ2-4|-
CGRATGRRAKNTQYF
>TRBV10-2|TRBJ1-2|-
CAGKDRDGYTF
>TRBV6-1|TRBJ2-1|TRBD2
CASSVSLRGASYNEQFF
>TRBV27|TRBJ2-4|-
CASSGALAKNIQYF